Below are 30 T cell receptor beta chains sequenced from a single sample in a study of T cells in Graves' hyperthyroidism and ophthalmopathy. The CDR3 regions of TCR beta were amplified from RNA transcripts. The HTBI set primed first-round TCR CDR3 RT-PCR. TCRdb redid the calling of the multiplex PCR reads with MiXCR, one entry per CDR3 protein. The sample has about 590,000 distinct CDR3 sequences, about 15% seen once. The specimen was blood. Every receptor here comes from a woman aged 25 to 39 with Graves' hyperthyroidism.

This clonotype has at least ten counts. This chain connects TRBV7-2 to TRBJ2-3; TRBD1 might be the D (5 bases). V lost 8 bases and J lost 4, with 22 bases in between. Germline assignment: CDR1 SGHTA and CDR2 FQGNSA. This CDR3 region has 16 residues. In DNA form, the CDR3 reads TGTGCCAGCCACTACCTCATCGCCGAAGGGGCAGATACGCAGTATTTT. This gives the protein CASHYLIAEGADTQYF.

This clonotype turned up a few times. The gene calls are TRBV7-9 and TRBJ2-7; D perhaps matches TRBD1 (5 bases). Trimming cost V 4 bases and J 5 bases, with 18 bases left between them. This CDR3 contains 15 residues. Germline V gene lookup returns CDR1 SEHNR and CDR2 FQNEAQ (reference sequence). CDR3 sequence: CASSSPAQGLHEQYF. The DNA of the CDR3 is TGTGCCAGCAGCTCGCCGGCGCAGGGTCTCCACGAGCAGTACTTC.

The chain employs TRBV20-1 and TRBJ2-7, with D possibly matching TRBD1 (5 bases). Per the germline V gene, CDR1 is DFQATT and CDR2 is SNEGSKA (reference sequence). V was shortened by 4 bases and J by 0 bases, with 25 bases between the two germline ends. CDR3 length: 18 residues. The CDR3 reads CSAIGVGGKQAASYEQYF. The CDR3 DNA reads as TGCAGTGCTATAGGGGTTGGCGGTAAGCAGGCTGCCTCCTACGAGCAGTACTTC.

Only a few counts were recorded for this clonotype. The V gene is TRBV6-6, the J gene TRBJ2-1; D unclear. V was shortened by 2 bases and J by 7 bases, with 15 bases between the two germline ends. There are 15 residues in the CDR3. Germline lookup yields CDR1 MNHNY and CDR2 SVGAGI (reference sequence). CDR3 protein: CASSYTSNGKNEQFF. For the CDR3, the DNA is TGTGCCAGCAGTTACACGAGCAATGGTAAAAATGAGCAGTTCTTC.

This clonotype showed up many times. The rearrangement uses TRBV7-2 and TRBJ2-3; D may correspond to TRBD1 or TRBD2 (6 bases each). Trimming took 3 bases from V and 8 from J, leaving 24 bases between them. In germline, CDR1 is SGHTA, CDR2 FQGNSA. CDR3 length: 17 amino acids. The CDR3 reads CASSFLEGGPPEGTQYF. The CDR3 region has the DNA TGTGCCAGCAGCTTTTTGGAGGGGGGCCCCCCGGAGGGTACGCAGTATTTT.

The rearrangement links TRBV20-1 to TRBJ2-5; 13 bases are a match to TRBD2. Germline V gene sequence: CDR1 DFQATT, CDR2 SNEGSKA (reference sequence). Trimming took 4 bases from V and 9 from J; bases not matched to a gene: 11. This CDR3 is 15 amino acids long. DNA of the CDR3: TGCAGTGCTACCCCCACTAGCGGGAGGGCCGAGGCCCAGTACTTC. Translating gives CSATPTSGRAEAQYF.

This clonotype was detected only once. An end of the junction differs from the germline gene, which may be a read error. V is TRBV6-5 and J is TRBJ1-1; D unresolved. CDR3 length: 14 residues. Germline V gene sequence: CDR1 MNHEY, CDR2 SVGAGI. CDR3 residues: CACSYFQSDTEAFF. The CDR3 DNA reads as TGTGCCTGCAGTTACTTCCAAAGTGACACTGAAGCTTTCTTT.

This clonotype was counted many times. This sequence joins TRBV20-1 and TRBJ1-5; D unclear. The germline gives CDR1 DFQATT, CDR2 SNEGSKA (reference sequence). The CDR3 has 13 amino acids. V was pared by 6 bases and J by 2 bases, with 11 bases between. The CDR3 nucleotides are TGCAGTGCGGACCTCGGGGGCAATCAGCCCCAGCATTTT. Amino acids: CSADLGGNQPQHF.

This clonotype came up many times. DNA for the CDR3: TGTGCCAGCCAGTCGGGAGTAACCGGGGAGCTGTTTTTT. Translated, it gives CASQSGVTGELFF. The genes are TRBV2 and TRBJ2-2; a weak D match, TRBD2 (6 bases). Trimming left V 8 bases short and J 5 bases short, with 12 bases between. Germline V gene sequence: CDR1 SNHLY, CDR2 FYNNEI. The CDR3 consists of 13 residues.

This chain's CDR3 is CASSSGTSAPGEQFF. The CDR3 nucleotides read TGCGCCAGCAGCTCCGGGACTAGCGCCCCGGGTGAGCAGTTCTTC. This sequence joins TRBV5-1 and TRBJ2-1; 10 bases agree with TRBD2. V dropped 3 bases and J dropped 9; count of bases not matched to a gene: 9. Looked up from germline, CDR1 is SGHRS and CDR2 is YFSETQ. The CDR3 consists of 15 residues.

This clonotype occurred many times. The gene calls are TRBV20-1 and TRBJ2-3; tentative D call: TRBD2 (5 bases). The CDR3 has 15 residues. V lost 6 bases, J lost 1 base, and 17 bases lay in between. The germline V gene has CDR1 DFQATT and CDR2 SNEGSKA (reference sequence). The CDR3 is CSAHRPLAGTDTQYF. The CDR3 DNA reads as TGCAGTGCCCACCGACCCCTAGCAGGCACAGATACGCAGTATTTT.

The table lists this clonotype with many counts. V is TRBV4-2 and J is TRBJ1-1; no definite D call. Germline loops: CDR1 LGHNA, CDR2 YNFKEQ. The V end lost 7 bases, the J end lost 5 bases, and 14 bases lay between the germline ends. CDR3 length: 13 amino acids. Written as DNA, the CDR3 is TGTGCCAGCACCTCGGTCCTCGCTACTGAAGCTTTCTTT. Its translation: CASTSVLATEAFF.

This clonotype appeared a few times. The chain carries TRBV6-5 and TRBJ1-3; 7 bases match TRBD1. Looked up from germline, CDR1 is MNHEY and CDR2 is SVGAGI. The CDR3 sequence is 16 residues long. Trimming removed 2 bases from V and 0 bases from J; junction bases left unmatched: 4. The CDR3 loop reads CASSYGDRVSGNTIYF. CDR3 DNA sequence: TGTGCCAGCAGTTACGGGGACAGAGTCTCTGGAAACACCATATATTTT.

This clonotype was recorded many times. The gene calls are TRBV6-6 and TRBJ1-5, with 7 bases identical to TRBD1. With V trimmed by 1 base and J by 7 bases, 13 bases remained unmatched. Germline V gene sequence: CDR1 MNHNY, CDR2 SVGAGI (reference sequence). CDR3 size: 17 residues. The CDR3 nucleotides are TGTGCCAGCAGTTACTTAGAGACAGGGCGGTCAAAACAGCCCCAGCATTTT. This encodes CASSYLETGRSKQPQHF.

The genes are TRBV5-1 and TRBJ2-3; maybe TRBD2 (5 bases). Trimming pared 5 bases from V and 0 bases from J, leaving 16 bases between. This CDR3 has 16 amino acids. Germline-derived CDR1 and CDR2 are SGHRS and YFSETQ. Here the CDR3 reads CASRGRSGSSTDTQYF. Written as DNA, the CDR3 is TGCGCCAGCAGGGGGAGATCGGGCAGTAGCACAGATACGCAGTATTTT.

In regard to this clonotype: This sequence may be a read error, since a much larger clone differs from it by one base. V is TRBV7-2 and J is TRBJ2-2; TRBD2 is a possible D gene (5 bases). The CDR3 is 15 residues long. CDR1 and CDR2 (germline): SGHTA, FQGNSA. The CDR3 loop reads CASSSSLGYTGEMFF. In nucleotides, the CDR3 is TGTGCCAGCAGCTCGTCATTAGGTTACACCGGGGAGATGTTTTTT.

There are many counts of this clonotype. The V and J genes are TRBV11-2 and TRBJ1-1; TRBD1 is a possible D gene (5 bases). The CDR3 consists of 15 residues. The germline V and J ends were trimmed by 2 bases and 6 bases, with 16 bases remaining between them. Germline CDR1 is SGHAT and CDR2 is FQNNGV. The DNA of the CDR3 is TGTGCCAGCAGCTTAAGGCGGGGGGTAGGCGCTGAAGCTTTCTTT. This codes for CASSLRRGVGAEAFF.

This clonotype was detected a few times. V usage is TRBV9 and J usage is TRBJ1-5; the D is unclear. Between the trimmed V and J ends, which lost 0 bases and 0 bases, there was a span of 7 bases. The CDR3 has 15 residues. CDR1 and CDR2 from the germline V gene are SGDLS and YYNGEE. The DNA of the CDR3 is TGTGCCAGCAGCGTAGCCCCCCCTAGCAATCAGCCCCAGCATTTT. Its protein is CASSVAPPSNQPQHF.

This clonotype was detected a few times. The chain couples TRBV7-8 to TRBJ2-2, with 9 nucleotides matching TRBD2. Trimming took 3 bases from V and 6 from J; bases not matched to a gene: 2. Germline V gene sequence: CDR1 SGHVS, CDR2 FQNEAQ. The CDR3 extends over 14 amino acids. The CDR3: CASSLGLAPGELFF. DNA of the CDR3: TGTGCCAGCAGCTTGGGACTAGCCCCCGGGGAGCTGTTTTTT.

The CDR3 here is CSVESGRANNEQFF. CDR3 coding DNA: TGCAGCGTGGAAAGCGGGAGGGCGAACAATGAGCAGTTCTTC. The chain is built from TRBV29-1 and TRBJ2-1; TRBD2 matches at 10 bases. Trimming took 6 bases from V and 5 from J; bases not matched to a gene: 7. Germline V gene data show CDR1 as SQVTM and CDR2 as ANQGSEA. The CDR3 contains 14 residues.

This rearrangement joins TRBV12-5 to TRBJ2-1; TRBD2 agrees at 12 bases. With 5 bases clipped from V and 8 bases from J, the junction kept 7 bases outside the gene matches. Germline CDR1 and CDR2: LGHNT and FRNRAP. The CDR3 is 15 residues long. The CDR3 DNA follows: TGTGCTAGTGGTCCGGCTAGCGGGAGGGCCGATGAGCAGTTCTTC. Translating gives CASGPASGRADEQFF.

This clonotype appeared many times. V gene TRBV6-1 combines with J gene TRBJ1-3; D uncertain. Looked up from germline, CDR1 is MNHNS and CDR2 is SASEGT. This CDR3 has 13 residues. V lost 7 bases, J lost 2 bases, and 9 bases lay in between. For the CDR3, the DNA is TGTGCCAGCACCGAATTTCCTGGAAACACCATATATTTT. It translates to CASTEFPGNTIYF.

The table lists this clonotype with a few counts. The CDR3 region has the DNA TGTGCCAGCAGCCCAATCGTGGACAGCACTGAAGCTTTCTTT. Residues: CASSPIVDSTEAFF. V gene TRBV7-3 combines with J gene TRBJ1-1, with D maybe TRBD1 (6 bases). Germline assignment: CDR1 SGHTA and CDR2 FQGTGA. Deletions cut 5 bases from V and 4 bases from J, with 14 bases between. CDR3 length equals 14 residues.

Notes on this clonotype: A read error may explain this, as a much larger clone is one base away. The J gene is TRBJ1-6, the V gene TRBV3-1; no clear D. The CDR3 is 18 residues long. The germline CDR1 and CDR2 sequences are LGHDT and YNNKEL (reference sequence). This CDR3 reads CASSQEVSGSSYNPPLHF. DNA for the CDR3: TGTGCCAGCAGCCAAGAAGTTTCCGGAAGCTCCTATAATCCACCCCTCCACTTT.

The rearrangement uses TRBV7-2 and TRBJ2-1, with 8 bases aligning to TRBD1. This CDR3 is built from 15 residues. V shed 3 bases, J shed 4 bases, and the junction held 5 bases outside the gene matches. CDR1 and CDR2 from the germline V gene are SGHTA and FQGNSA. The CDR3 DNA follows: TGTGCCAGCAGCTTTAGGACAGGGCTATACAATGAGCAGTTCTTC. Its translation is CASSFRTGLYNEQFF.

CDR3: CASSLSPITKKLFF. In DNA form, the CDR3 reads TGTGCCAGCAGTTTATCCCCCATTACCAAGAAACTGTTTTTT. This chain uses TRBV28 with TRBJ1-4; no clear D gene. Per germline, CDR1 MDHEN and CDR2 SYDVKM. Trimming stripped 1 base from V and 11 bases from J, with 14 bases between. The CDR3 contains 14 residues.

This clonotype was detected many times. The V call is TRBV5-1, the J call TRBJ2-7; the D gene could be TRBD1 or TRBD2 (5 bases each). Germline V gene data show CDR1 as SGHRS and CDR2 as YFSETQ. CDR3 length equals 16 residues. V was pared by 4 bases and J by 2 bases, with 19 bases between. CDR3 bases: TGCGCCAGCAGCCCCCTCGGGACCGCCACCCCCTACGAGCAGTACTTC. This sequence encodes CASSPLGTATPYEQYF.

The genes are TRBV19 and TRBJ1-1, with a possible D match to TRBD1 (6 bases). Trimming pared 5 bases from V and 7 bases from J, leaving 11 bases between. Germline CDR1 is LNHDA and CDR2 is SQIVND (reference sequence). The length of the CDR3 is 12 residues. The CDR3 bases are TGTGCCAGTAGTTCCCTACAGGGTGAAGCTTTCTTT. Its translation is CASSSLQGEAFF.

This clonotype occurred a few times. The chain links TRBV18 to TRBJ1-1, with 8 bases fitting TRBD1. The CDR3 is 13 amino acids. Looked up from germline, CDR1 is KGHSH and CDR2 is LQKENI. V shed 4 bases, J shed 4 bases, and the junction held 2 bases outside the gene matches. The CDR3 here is CASSLRGLTEAFF. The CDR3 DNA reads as TGTGCCAGCTCACTCAGGGGGCTCACTGAAGCTTTCTTT.

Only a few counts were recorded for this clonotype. CDR3 sequence reads: CASSPVSGTVDNEQFF. DNA for the CDR3: TGTGCCAGCAGTCCGGTCTCCGGGACGGTGGACAATGAGCAGTTCTTC. The chain combines TRBV27 with TRBJ2-1; the D call may be TRBD1 or TRBD2 (5 bases each). The CDR3 runs to 16 residues. Trimming took 5 bases from V and 5 from J, leaving 19 bases between them. CDR1 is MNHEY, CDR2 SMNVEV, per germline (reference sequence).